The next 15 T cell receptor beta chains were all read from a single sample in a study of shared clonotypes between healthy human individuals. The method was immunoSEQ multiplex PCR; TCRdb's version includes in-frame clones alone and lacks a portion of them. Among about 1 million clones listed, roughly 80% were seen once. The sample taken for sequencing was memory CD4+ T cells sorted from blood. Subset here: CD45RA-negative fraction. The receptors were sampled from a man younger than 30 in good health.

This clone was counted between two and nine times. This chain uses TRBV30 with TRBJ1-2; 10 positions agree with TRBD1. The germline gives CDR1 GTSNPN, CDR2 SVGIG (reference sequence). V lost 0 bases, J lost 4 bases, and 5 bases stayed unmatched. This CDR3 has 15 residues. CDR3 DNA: TGTGCCTGGAGTGTGGGGGACAGGGGATCCTATGGCTACACCTTC. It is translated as CAWSVGDRGSYGYTF.

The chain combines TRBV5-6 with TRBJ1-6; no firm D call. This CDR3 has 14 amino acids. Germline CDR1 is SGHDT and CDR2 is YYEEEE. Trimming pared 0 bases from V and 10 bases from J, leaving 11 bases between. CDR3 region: CASSLVLATSPLHF. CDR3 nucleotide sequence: TGTGCCAGCAGCTTGGTCCTCGCCACCTCACCCCTCCACTTT.

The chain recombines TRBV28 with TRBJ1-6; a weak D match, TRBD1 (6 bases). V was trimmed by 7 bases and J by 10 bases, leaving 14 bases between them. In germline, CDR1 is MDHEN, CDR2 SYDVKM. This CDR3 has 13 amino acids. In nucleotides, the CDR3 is TGTGCCAGCACCAGTCCAGGGGCCTCACCCCTCCACTTT. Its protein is CASTSPGASPLHF.

The CDR3 protein is CAWIRGTGSYGYTF. For the CDR3, the DNA is TGTGCCTGGATTCGGGGGACAGGGAGTTATGGCTACACCTTC. V is TRBV30 and J is TRBJ1-2; 9 nucleotides align to TRBD1. Germline lookup yields CDR1 GTSNPN and CDR2 SVGIG (reference sequence). There are 14 residues in the CDR3. After removal of 4 bases from V and 5 bases from J, the junction contained 8 bases not matched to a gene.

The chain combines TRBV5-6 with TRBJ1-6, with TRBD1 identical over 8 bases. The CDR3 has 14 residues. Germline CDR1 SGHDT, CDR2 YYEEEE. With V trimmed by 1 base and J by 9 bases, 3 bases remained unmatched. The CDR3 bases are TGTGCCAGCAGCTTGTGGGGACAGGTTTCACCCCTCCACTTT. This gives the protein CASSLWGQVSPLHF.

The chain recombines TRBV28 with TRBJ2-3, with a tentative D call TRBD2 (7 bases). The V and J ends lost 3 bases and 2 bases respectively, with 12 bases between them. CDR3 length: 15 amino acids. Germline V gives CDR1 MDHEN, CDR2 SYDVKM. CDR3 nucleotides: TGTGCCAGCAGTTTGTGGGGGGGCAACACAGATACGCAGTATTTT. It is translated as CASSLWGGNTDTQYF.

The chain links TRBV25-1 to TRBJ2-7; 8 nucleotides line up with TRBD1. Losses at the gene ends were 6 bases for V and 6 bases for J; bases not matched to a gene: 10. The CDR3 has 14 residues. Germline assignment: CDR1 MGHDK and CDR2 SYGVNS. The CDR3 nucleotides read TGTGCCAGCAGACCTCGGGAAGGGACAGGCGAGCAGTACTTC. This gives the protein CASRPREGTGEQYF.

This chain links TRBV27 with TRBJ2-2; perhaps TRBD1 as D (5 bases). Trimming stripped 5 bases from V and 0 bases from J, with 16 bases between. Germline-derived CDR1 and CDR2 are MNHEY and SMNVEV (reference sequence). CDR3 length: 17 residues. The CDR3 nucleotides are TGTGCCAGCAGTAAAAAGACAGTTCAATCGAACACCGGGGAGCTGTTTTTT. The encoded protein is CASSKKTVQSNTGELFF.

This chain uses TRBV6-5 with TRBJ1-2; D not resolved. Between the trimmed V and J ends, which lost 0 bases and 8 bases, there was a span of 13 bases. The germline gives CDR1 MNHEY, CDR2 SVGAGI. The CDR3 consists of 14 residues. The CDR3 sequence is CASSYSATALGYTF. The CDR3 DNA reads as TGTGCCAGCAGTTACTCCGCGACGGCCTTGGGCTACACCTTC.

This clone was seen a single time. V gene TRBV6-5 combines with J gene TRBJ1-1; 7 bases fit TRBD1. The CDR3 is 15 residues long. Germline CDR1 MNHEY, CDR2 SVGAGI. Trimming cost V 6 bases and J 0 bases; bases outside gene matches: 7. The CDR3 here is CASSPGQRMNTEAFF. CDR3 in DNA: TGTGCCAGCAGCCCGGGACAGCGAATGAACACTGAAGCTTTCTTT.

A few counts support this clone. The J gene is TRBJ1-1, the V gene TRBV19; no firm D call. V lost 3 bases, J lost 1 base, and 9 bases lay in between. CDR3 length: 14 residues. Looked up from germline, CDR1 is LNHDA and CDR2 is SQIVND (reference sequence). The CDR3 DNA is TGTGCCAGTAGTATGGTCCCGGGGAACACTGAAGCTTTCTTT. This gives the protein CASSMVPGNTEAFF.

The CDR3: CASSLGSGGPTGELFF. CDR3 nucleotide sequence: TGCGCCAGCAGCTTGGGTAGCGGGGGACCTACCGGGGAGCTGTTTTTT. The chain couples TRBV5-1 to TRBJ2-2; TRBD2 aligns across 9 bases. CDR1 SGHRS and CDR2 YFSETQ come from the germline V gene. This CDR3 comprises 16 residues. The ends lost 0 bases at V and 5 bases at J; junction bases unmatched: 5.

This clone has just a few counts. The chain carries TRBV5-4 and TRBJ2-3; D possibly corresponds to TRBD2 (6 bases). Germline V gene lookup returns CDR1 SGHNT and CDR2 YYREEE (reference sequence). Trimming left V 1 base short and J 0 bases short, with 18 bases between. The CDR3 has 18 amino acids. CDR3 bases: TGTGCCAGCAGCTTGAAGATCTCTAGCGTTACTAGCACAGATACGCAGTATTTT. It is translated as CASSLKISSVTSTDTQYF.

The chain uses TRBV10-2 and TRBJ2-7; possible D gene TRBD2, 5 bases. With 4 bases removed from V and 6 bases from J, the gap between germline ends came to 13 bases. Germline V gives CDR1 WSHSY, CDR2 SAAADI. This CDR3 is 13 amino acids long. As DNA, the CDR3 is TGCGCCAGCAGTGTTGGAGGCGCTATCGAGCAGTACTTC. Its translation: CASSVGGAIEQYF.

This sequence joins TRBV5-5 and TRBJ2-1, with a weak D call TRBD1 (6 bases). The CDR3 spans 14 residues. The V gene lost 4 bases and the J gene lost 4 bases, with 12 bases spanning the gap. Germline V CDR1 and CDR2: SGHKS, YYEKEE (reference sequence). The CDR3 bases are TGTGCCAGCAGCACCGGACAGATATACAATGAGCAGTTCTTC. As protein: CASSTGQIYNEQFF. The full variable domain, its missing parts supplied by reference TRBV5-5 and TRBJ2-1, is DAGVTQSPTHLIKTRGQQVTLRCSPISGHKSVSWYQQVLGQGPQFIFQYYEKEERGRGNFPDRFSARQFPNYSSELNVNALLLGDSALYLCASSTGQIYNEQFFGPGTRLTVL.